Below, 19 T cell receptor beta chains from the same sample are listed, as sequenced in a study of immune evolution from preneoplasia to lung adenocarcinoma. The method was immunoSEQ multiplex PCR; TCRdb's version includes in-frame clones alone and lacks a portion of them. This table holds 2,500 to 3,000 clones, roughly 76% found once. Sequencing was performed on FFPE invasive lung adenocarcinoma tissue. The receptors were gathered from a person between 60 and 80 years old with invasive lung adenocarcinoma.

The chain couples TRBV4-1 to TRBJ2-7, with no clear D. Germline CDR1 is MGHRA and CDR2 is YSYEKL. The ends were cut back, 0 bases at V and 9 bases at J, with 15 bases in the middle. The CDR3 runs to 14 residues. As DNA, the CDR3 is TGCGCCAGCAGCCAAGATTTTGTACGTAGTGTGCAGTACTTC. Its protein is CASSQDFVRSVQYF.

This chain uses TRBV6-5 with TRBJ2-3; D is unclear. Trimming shortened V by 0 bases and J by 4 bases, and 14 bases separated the two germline ends. The CDR3 loop spans 16 amino acids. Germline CDR1 and CDR2: MNHEY and SVGAGI. In DNA, the CDR3 is TGTGCCAGCAGTTACTCGTTACCCCCAGGAGCAGATACGCAGTATTTT. Its protein is CASSYSLPPGADTQYF.

The V gene is TRBV7-8, the J gene TRBJ2-3; D remains unclear. Trimming left V 0 bases short and J 5 bases short, with 9 bases between. The CDR3 loop spans 14 amino acids. Looked up from germline, CDR1 is SGHVS and CDR2 is FQNEAQ. CDR3 loop: CASSLAPPEDTQYF. The CDR3 nucleotides read TGTGCCAGCAGCTTAGCTCCACCTGAAGATACGCAGTATTTT.

The gene calls are TRBV7-9 and TRBJ2-7; no firm D call. Germline lookup yields CDR1 SEHNR and CDR2 FQNEAQ (reference sequence). The CDR3 spans 16 residues. V was trimmed by 4 bases and J by 5 bases, leaving 21 bases between them. DNA for the CDR3: TGTGCCAGCAGCTCCATGGCCAGTGGCCCGAGGAACGAGCAGTACTTC. It codes for CASSSMASGPRNEQYF.

V is TRBV6-6 and J is TRBJ1-5, with D perhaps TRBD1 (5 bases). The V gene lost 6 bases and the J gene lost 3 bases, with 15 bases spanning the gap. There are 15 residues in the CDR3. From germline, CDR1 is MNHNY and CDR2 SVGAGI (reference sequence). The CDR3 reads CASSDAGTFNQPQHF. The CDR3 coding sequence is TGTGCCAGCAGCGATGCCGGGACCTTCAATCAGCCCCAGCATTTT.

The chain uses TRBV30 and TRBJ2-4, with D possibly TRBD2 on 7 matching bases. V was pared by 5 bases and J by 0 bases, with 11 bases between. Germline lookup yields CDR1 GTSNPN and CDR2 SVGIG (reference sequence). The CDR3 is made up of 14 amino acids. The CDR3 loop reads CAWARGAAKNIQYF. CDR3 nucleotide sequence: TGTGCCTGGGCCCGGGGGGCAGCCAAAAACATTCAGTACTTC.

The chain carries TRBV6-1 and TRBJ2-2, with 8 positions matching TRBD2. The CDR3 sequence is 16 residues long. Germline loops: CDR1 MNHNS, CDR2 SASEGT. V was clipped by 1 base and J by 2 bases; unmatched bases: 3. The chain's CDR3 is CASSEELADNTGELFF. The DNA for the CDR3 is TGTGCCAGCAGTGAAGAACTAGCGGATAACACCGGGGAGCTGTTTTTT.

This sequence joins TRBV11-2 and TRBJ2-1, with TRBD2 identical over 7 bases. CDR1 SGHAT and CDR2 FQNNGV come from the germline V gene. Trimming cost V 2 bases and J 3 bases; bases outside gene matches: 4. The CDR3 consists of 15 residues. The CDR3 loop is CASSLRAGDYNEQFF. The CDR3 nucleotides are TGTGCCAGCAGCTTAAGGGCGGGAGACTACAATGAGCAGTTCTTC.

This clone was seen a few times. The V call is TRBV20-1, the J call TRBJ2-7; D remains ambiguous. The ends were cut back, 6 bases at V and 5 bases at J, with 11 bases in the middle. The germline V gene encodes CDR1 DFQATT and CDR2 SNEGSKA (reference sequence). The CDR3 covers 11 residues. The CDR3 region has the DNA TGCAGTGCCGCCCCATGGAACGAGCAGTACTTC. Protein sequence: CSAAPWNEQYF.

This rearrangement joins TRBV28 to TRBJ2-2; TRBD1 matches 7 bases. Germline lookup yields CDR1 MDHEN and CDR2 SYDVKM. The V gene end was trimmed by 7 bases and the J gene end by 5 bases; junction bases not matched to a gene: 10. The CDR3 sequence is 15 residues long. CDR3 in amino acids: CASTSSGGRTGELFF. The CDR3 coding sequence is TGTGCCAGCACCAGCTCAGGGGGTAGGACCGGGGAGCTGTTTTTT.

CDR3 sequence reads: CASSQEGTGASRRGYNSPLHF. The CDR3 DNA is TGCGCCAGCAGCCAAGAAGGGACAGGGGCCTCGCGGCGCGGCTATAATTCACCCCTCCACTTT. The chain combines TRBV4-1 with TRBJ1-6, with TRBD1 matching 10 bases. The trim removed 0 bases at V and 3 bases at J, leaving 14 bases unmatched. CDR1 MGHRA and CDR2 YSYEKL come from the germline V gene. The CDR3 is 21 amino acids.

This chain links TRBV5-6 with TRBJ1-1; 8 bases line up with TRBD1. The CDR3 has 14 amino acids. Per germline, CDR1 SGHDT and CDR2 YYEEEE. Trimming cost V 4 bases and J 6 bases; bases outside gene matches: 8. The CDR3 sequence is CASSRPDRVSEAFF. In DNA, the CDR3 is TGTGCCAGCAGCCGGCCGGACAGGGTTTCTGAAGCTTTCTTT.

The CDR3 loop is CASSMREGSYEQYF. For the CDR3, the DNA is TGTGCCAGCAGCATGCGAGAAGGGAGCTACGAGCAGTACTTC. The chain employs TRBV11-2 and TRBJ2-7, with a weak D call TRBD2 (5 bases). Per germline, CDR1 SGHAT and CDR2 FQNNGV. The V end lost 5 bases, the J end lost 3 bases, and 14 bases lay between the germline ends. The CDR3 spans 14 residues.

This clone has only a few counts. The V and J genes are TRBV9 and TRBJ2-5; 12 bases fit TRBD1. V was pared by 6 bases and J by 4 bases, with 7 bases of the junction left unmatched. The CDR3 sequence is 15 residues long. Germline V gene sequence: CDR1 SGDLS, CDR2 YYNGEE. The CDR3 nucleotides read TGTGCCAGCAACGTCGGGACAGGGGGCGGAGAGACCCAGTACTTC. Amino acid sequence: CASNVGTGGGETQYF.

This chain uses TRBV6-5 with TRBJ1-2; 11 nucleotides agree with TRBD1. The CDR3 runs to 13 residues. Looked up from germline, CDR1 is MNHEY and CDR2 is SVGAGI. The ends lost 6 bases at V and 4 bases at J; junction bases unmatched: 1. CDR3 sequence: CASRGTGGYGYTF. As DNA, the CDR3 is TGTGCCAGCAGAGGGACAGGGGGCTATGGCTACACCTTC.

The chain uses TRBV7-8 and TRBJ2-7, with TRBD1 identical over 9 bases. The CDR3 has 14 amino acids. V shed 5 bases, J shed 2 bases, and the junction held 4 bases outside the gene matches. Germline-derived CDR1 and CDR2 are SGHVS and FQNEAQ. In DNA, the CDR3 is TGTGCCAGCAGCGATCGACAGGGGGCCTACGAGCAGTACTTC. Its protein product is CASSDRQGAYEQYF.

This chain joins TRBV14 and TRBJ2-7; D is unresolved. Trimming removed 2 bases at V and 2 bases at J, with 7 bases between. The CDR3 contains 13 residues. Per the germline V gene, CDR1 is SGHDN and CDR2 is FVKESK. CDR3 region: CASSQPPAYEQYF. The CDR3 DNA reads as TGTGCCAGCAGCCAACCCCCAGCCTACGAGCAGTACTTC.

The chain combines TRBV6-6 with TRBJ2-3; D gene unclear. There are 11 residues in the CDR3. Trimming took off 5 bases at V and 3 bases at J, with 3 bases between the two ends. Germline V lookup: CDR1 MNHNY, CDR2 SVGAGI (reference sequence). CDR3 residues: CASSQTDTQYF. Here the CDR3 DNA reads TGTGCCAGCAGTCAGACAGATACGCAGTATTTT.

The chain combines TRBV6-5 with TRBJ2-7, with a tentative D call TRBD1 (6 bases). The CDR3 is 14 amino acids. Trimming removed 5 bases from V and 5 bases from J, with 16 bases in between. Germline values: CDR1 MNHEY, CDR2 SVGAGI. CDR3 in DNA: TGTGCCAGCAGTAATACCGGGACAAACGACGAGCAGTACTTC. It translates to CASSNTGTNDEQYF.